This TCR beta chain was documented in a study of patients with pleural tuberculosis. The table lists this clonotype with many counts. One end of the junction fails to match germline, which may point to a read error. CDR1 and CDR2 (germline): KGHDR, SFDVKD. The CDR3 has 14 amino acids. Each CDR3 protein is one row after TCRdb ran MiXCR on the reads. The sample records tens of thousands of distinct CDR3 sequences, about 7.3% being singletons. The TCR originated in a human donor with pleural tuberculosis. The V gene is TRBV24-1, the J gene TRBJ1-2; a weak D match, TRBD1 (5 bases). The CDR3 loop reads CATSDLTENYSYTF. The CDR3 region has the DNA TGTGCCACCAGTGACCTGACAGAAAACTATAGCTACACCTTC.